The entry below gives a single T cell receptor (beta chain) sequence along with its context. Its antigen is undetermined. The sample belongs to a study of siplizumab effects on memory and regulatory T cells. Whole-study results and caveats: Relative to controls at 25% to 30%, mappable alloreactive CD4+ clones exhibited a mean Treg-derived proportion of less than 70% with siplizumab. Naive T cells, seemingly more diverse than memory cells, seemed major alloresponse contributors.

Germline V CDR1 and CDR2: SGHRS, YFSETQ. The CDR3 contains 15 residues. Between the trimmed V and J ends, which lost 1 base and 1 base, there was a span of 11 bases. Clones were read by immunoSEQ multiplex PCR, and TCRdb kept only the in-frame ones, dropping some. Of over 85,000 clones listed, roughly 92% are singletons. Sequenced sample: CD4+ T cells sorted from blood. This chain connects TRBV5-1 to TRBJ1-1; a possible D gene is TRBD1 (5 bases). The source is a human donor in good health. The CDR3 nucleotides are TGCGCCAGCAGCTTGAGTCCAGGGCGGAACACTGAAGCTTTCTTT. Its protein is CASSLSPGRNTEAFF.